This T cell receptor beta chain emerged from a study of siplizumab effects on memory and regulatory T cells. Germline lookup yields CDR1 SQVTM and CDR2 ANQGSEA. Trimming removed 0 bases from V and 8 bases from J, with 19 bases in between. This CDR3 contains 15 residues. The study, taken as a whole, reports: Naive T cells looked more diverse than memory cells, and they looked like major contributors to the alloresponse. Siplizumab produced a significant reduction in alloreactive sequences that were traceable to unstimulated CD4+ memory cells.

On this clone: The antigen remains unidentified.

Around 100,000 TCR templates underwent assay in each sample. Generated by immunoSEQ multiplex PCR, the TCRdb table keeps only in-frame clones and is missing some. The sample has 100,000 to 120,000 clones, about 92% seen once. J is TRBJ1-2 and V is TRBV29-1; tentatively, D is TRBD1 (5 bases). This TCR was sampled from a human donor in good health. Material for sequencing was CD4+ T cells sorted from blood. The CDR3 protein is CSVEDLSGPTGGYTF. CDR3 DNA: TGCAGCGTTGAAGATCTCTCGGGACCCACGGGGGGCTACACCTTC.